This T cell receptor beta chain comes out of a study of response to subunit inactivated influenza vaccine (dated by TCRdb to the late 2010s). About the study as a whole: Deep quantitative T cell receptor repertoire profiling was used in the study to track responses to a trivalent subunit inactivated influenza vaccine.

The library was generated by RT-PCR. TCRdb shows the sequencer as Illumina HiSeq 2500. TCRdb reanalyzed the raw reads on its own, using fastp at Q25 for trimming and MiXCR for clone calling, and kept in-frame beta chains. CDR3 protein duplicates are merged, each entry listing the most common genes and DNA. The table for this sample lists almost 600,000 distinct CDR3 sequences; roughly 15% of them were counted only once. The ten biggest clones cover around 10% of the sample. Comment on this clonotype: Its antigen is unknown. Per-base quality was not reported, and no clone a single base away is much larger than it.

CDR1 and CDR2 are read off the germline V gene as LGHNA and YSLEER. The CDR3 covers 15 residues, taking in both the cysteine and the phenylalanine. Here the CDR3 DNA is all that survives: 45 bases in frame from base 1. V gives up 3 bases and J gives up 1 base, and the segment between their germline ends measures 9 bases. Broader findings and caveats from the paper: According to the authors, only a limited number of new T cells may be recruited by each seasonal influenza vaccination.

This TCR was recovered from a man over 45 who received an inactivated influenza vaccine. Donor details come from another sample of the same person, matched by shared clones. The input for sequencing was PBMCs from blood, taken 11 to 12 days after vaccination. In this chain, TRBV4-3 is recombined with TRBJ2-2; the D segment could be TRBD2, given 5 matching bases. The sequence in DNA is TGCGCCAGCAGCCAGGATGAGGGGAACACCGGGGAGCTGTTTTTT. It translates to CASSQDEGNTGELFF.